This T cell receptor (beta chain) came from a study of cytomegalovirus exposure and HLA in healthy donors. Study-level points and caveats: A few chains tied to CMV proved CMV antigen-specific in vitro. Sequencing depth across donors, presence/absence analyses assumed, was roughly uniform. According to an earlier analysis, most TCR beta V segments yielded productive rearrangements about 90% or about 30% of the time. The study put some 150 TCR beta chains on its list as cytomegalovirus-associated.

Concerning this clone: Its antigen is undetermined.

The CDR3 length is 12 residues. In germline, CDR1 is SGHDT, CDR2 YYEEEE. V was trimmed by 4 bases and J by 3 bases, leaving 7 bases between them. Vbeta (60) and Jbeta (13) primers were used in the PCR. Measured with immunoSEQ multiplex PCR; TCRdb has only the in-frame clones, and not every one. The table shows fewer than 130,000 clones, with 65% occurring only once. The sequence derives from a man younger than 40 in good health and CMV-seropositive. The V gene is TRBV5-6, the J gene TRBJ1-1; weak D call: TRBD1 (6 bases). Sample: PBMCs. The CDR3 nucleotides read TGTGCCAGCAGCCGGACAGACACTGAAGCTTTCTTT. This translates into CASSRTDTEAFF.